The 32 T cell receptor beta chains in this list originate from one sample, sequenced in a study of blood T cells in healthy people across ages. Using a J-beta primer mix together with a sample-barcoded 5' primer, a second PCR was run for roughly 7 to 12 cycles. TCRdb independently ran MiXCR on the 5' RACE reads; one entry per CDR3 protein. Of 700,000 to 850,000 distinct CDR3 sequences listed, roughly 50% are singletons. Sequenced material: blood. These receptors all come from a man older than 75 in good health.

This clonotype was counted only a few times. The chain joins TRBV7-9 to TRBJ2-1; D may be TRBD2 (6 bases). The V end lost 7 bases, the J end lost 10 bases, and 23 bases lay between the germline ends. CDR1 SEHNR and CDR2 FQNEAQ come from the germline V gene (reference sequence). The CDR3 sequence is 15 residues long. Here the CDR3 reads CASTRSGLPGSEQFF. The DNA of the CDR3 is TGTGCCAGCACCCGATCGGGACTCCCGGGATCGGAGCAGTTCTTC. The full variable domain, in which reference TRBV7-9 and TRBJ2-1 provide the parts outside the CDR3, is DTGVSQNPRHKITKRGQNVTFRCDPISEHNRLYWYRQTLGQGPEFLTYFQNEAQLEKSRLLSDRFSAERPKGSFSTLEIQRTEQGDSAMYLCASTRSGLPGSEQFFGPGTRLTVL.

The chain carries TRBV4-1 and TRBJ2-7; the D is unclear. Germline V gene lookup returns CDR1 MGHRA and CDR2 YSYEKL. CDR3 length: 16 amino acids. Trimming stripped 2 bases from V and 0 bases from J, with 14 bases between. The CDR3, as DNA: TGCGCCAGCAGCCAACCCGGGCGATCACGCTCCTACGAGCAGTACTTC. Protein sequence: CASSQPGRSRSYEQYF.

This clonotype was counted a few times. The V call is TRBV21-1, the J call TRBJ2-1. TRBV21-1 corresponds to a pseudogene. The CDR3 totals 15 residues. CDR3 coding DNA: TGTGCCAGCAGCAAAGTTAACACCCTATTCGGTGAGCAGTTCTTC. It codes for CASSKVNTLFGEQFF.

With regard to this clonotype: Since a much larger clone is just one base distant, this may be a read error. The chain uses TRBV12-3 or TRBV12-4 and TRBJ2-7, with unresolved D. This CDR3 is built from 11 residues. Here the CDR3 reads CASGLWYEQYF. CDR3 coding DNA: TGTGCCAGCGGTTTGTGGTACGAGCAGTACTTC.

The chain links TRBV12-3 or TRBV12-4 to TRBJ2-4; 7 nucleotides line up with TRBD1. The length of the CDR3 is 15 residues. The V gene end was trimmed by 1 base and the J gene end by 8 bases; junction bases not matched to a gene: 8. CDR3 region: CASSLEDRFSDIQYF. CDR3 sequence (DNA): TGTGCCAGCAGTTTAGAGGACAGGTTTTCGGACATTCAGTACTTC.

Only one count was recorded for this clonotype. Compared with germline, one end of the junction differs, possibly owing to a read error. The chain recombines TRBV20-1 with TRBJ1-2; D uncertain. CDR1 and CDR2 from the germline V gene are DFQATT and SNEGSKA (reference sequence). CDR3 length: 13 residues. The CDR3 is CGARSQLGPGYTF. CDR3 sequence (DNA): TGCGGTGCTAGGTCCCAACTTGGACCCGGCTACACCTTC.

The rearrangement uses TRBV12-3 or TRBV12-4 and TRBJ2-7; the D call may be TRBD1 or TRBD2 (5 bases each). With 2 bases removed from V and 5 bases from J, the gap between germline ends came to 25 bases. The CDR3 runs 18 residues. The CDR3 DNA reads TGTGCCAGCAGTTTAATACCCTGGCTGGGACCCCCTCGGAACGAGCAGTACTTC. Translating it yields CASSLIPWLGPPRNEQYF.

The chain combines TRBV12-3 or TRBV12-4 with TRBJ2-5; 10 nucleotides align to TRBD2. The CDR3 spans 15 residues. The junction had 6 bases not matched to a gene; V was cut back by 7 bases and J by 1 base. The CDR3 DNA reads TGTGCCAGCACCCCACTAGCGGGGACCCAAGAGACCCAGTACTTC. It specifies CASTPLAGTQETQYF.

This clonotype occurred a few times. CDR3 bases: TGTGCCATCGGTCAGACACCCGACACCTACGAGCAGTACTTC. Protein sequence: CAIGQTPDTYEQYF. The chain uses TRBV10-3 and TRBJ2-7; D is undetermined. CDR3 length: 14 residues. CDR1 ENHRY and CDR2 SYGVKD come from the germline V gene. With 8 bases removed from V and 2 bases from J, the gap between germline ends came to 16 bases.

The gene calls are TRBV6-6 and TRBJ2-2; D gene ambiguous. The CDR3 is made up of 13 amino acids. CDR1 MNHNY and CDR2 SVGAGI come from the germline V gene (reference sequence). Trimming removed 10 bases from V and 3 bases from J, with 12 bases in between. The CDR3 reads CAIKGRDTGELFF. CDR3 nucleotide sequence: TGTGCCATCAAGGGTCGGGACACCGGGGAGCTGTTTTTT.

This clonotype showed up just a few times. The chain has TRBV20-1 and TRBJ1-5, with D possibly being TRBD1 (6 bases). Germline V gives CDR1 DFQATT, CDR2 SNEGSKA (reference sequence). CDR3 size: 14 residues. V lost 6 bases, J lost 4 bases, and 16 bases lay in between. The CDR3 protein is CSAASDRGNQPQHF. CDR3 bases: TGCAGTGCAGCATCCGATAGGGGGAATCAGCCCCAGCATTTT.

V and J are TRBV20-1 and TRBJ2-4, with 8 bases matching TRBD1. The J call may be wrong; the DNA end is better matched by TRBJ2-5. Germline loops: CDR1 DFQATT, CDR2 SNEGSKA (reference sequence). The CDR3 is made up of 16 amino acids. The CDR3 spells CSARPSGTGLRETQYF. CDR3 nucleotides: TGCAGTGCTAGGCCCTCCGGGACAGGCCTTCGAGAGACCCAGTACTTC.

The CDR3 coding sequence is TGTGCCACCAGTGATCCCCGACAGGGACAAGAGACCCAGTACTTC. Translation gives CATSDPRQGQETQYF. The rearrangement links TRBV24-1 to TRBJ2-5; TRBD1 matches 7 bases. The CDR3 length is 15 residues. In germline, CDR1 is KGHDR, CDR2 SFDVKD. With 3 bases clipped from V and 2 bases from J, the junction kept 5 bases outside the gene matches.

The chain recombines TRBV5-1 with TRBJ1-1, with D maybe TRBD1 (5 bases). The germline V gene has CDR1 SGHRS and CDR2 YFSETQ. V lost 4 bases and J 4 bases, leaving 14 bases between the germline ends. The CDR3 runs 14 residues. CDR3 sequence (DNA): TGCGCCAGCAGCCTGAATCCAGGGCTCACTGAAGCTTTCTTT. Translated, it gives CASSLNPGLTEAFF.

The chain carries TRBV27 and TRBJ1-5; 10 nucleotides line up with TRBD1. This CDR3 contains 18 residues. From germline, CDR1 is MNHEY and CDR2 SMNVEV (reference sequence). Trimming removed 5 bases from V and 2 bases from J; junction bases left unmatched: 12. The chain's CDR3 is CASSPSGTGAVGNQPQHF. For the CDR3, the DNA is TGTGCCAGCAGTCCATCCGGGACAGGGGCCGTCGGCAATCAGCCCCAGCATTTT.

This clonotype has just a few counts. The J gene is TRBJ1-2, the V gene TRBV7-2; D is possibly TRBD1 (5 bases). Germline CDR1 reads SGHTA; CDR2 reads FQGNSA. The V and J ends lost 6 bases and 4 bases respectively, with 12 bases between them. The CDR3 covers 13 residues. This chain's CDR3 is CASRRGGLYGYTF. DNA for the CDR3: TGTGCCAGCAGGAGGGGCGGACTCTATGGCTACACCTTC.

The chain links TRBV12-3 or TRBV12-4 to TRBJ1-2; 8 nucleotides line up with TRBD1. The J segment lost 8 bases and the V segment lost 5 bases, leaving 7 bases of the junction unmatched. The CDR3 is 13 residues long. The CDR3 nucleotides read TGTGCCAGCAGTATACGGACAGGGAAGGGCTACACCTTC. It encodes CASSIRTGKGYTF.

The V call is TRBV24-1, the J call TRBJ2-1; no reliable D call. The CDR3 has 12 residues. Trimming stripped 3 bases from V and 15 bases from J, with 14 bases between. Per the germline V gene, CDR1 is KGHDR and CDR2 is SFDVKD. In DNA, the CDR3 is TGTGCCACCAGTGATGTATCCCAATCGCGGTTCTTC. As protein: CATSDVSQSRFF.

The table lists this clonotype with a few counts. The chain recombines TRBV5-1 with TRBJ2-1, with a possible D match to TRBD2 (6 bases). CDR3 size: 14 residues. Germline CDR1 is SGHRS and CDR2 is YFSETQ. Trimming took 0 bases from V and 10 from J, leaving 14 bases between them. The chain's CDR3 is CASSLGRGSGEQFF. The CDR3 nucleotides are TGCGCCAGCAGCTTGGGTCGGGGAAGCGGGGAGCAGTTCTTC. The full variable domain, rest sourced from reference TRBV5-1 and TRBJ2-1, is KAGVTQTPRYLIKTRGQQVTLSCSPISGHRSVSWYQQTPGQGLQFLFEYFSETQRNKGNFPGRFSGRQFSNSRSEMNVSTLELGDSALYLCASSLGRGSGEQFFGPGTRLTVL.

This rearrangement joins TRBV18 to TRBJ1-6; D might be TRBD1 (6 bases). V was trimmed by 5 bases and J by 6 bases, leaving 29 bases between them. Germline CDR1 and CDR2: KGHSH and LQKENI. This CDR3 is 20 amino acids long. CDR3 loop: CASSTWTVGGNTEANSPLHF. The CDR3 DNA sequence: TGTGCCAGCTCAACCTGGACAGTTGGGGGGAACACTGAAGCTAATTCACCCCTCCACTTT.

The V and J genes are TRBV20-1 and TRBJ2-1; possible D gene TRBD1, 6 bases. The J call is uncertain, as TRBJ2-7 better fits the DNA end. The germline CDR1 and CDR2 sequences are DFQATT and SNEGSKA (reference sequence). CDR3 length: 15 residues. The CDR3 protein is CSALGVQGSYNEQYF. In DNA, the CDR3 is TGCAGTGCTCTGGGGGTACAGGGCTCCTACAATGAGCAGTACTTC.

The chain carries TRBV6-2 or TRBV6-3 and TRBJ2-1, with D possibly matching TRBD1 (6 bases). This CDR3 is 16 amino acids long. Trimming removed 5 bases at V and 4 bases at J, with 18 bases between. CDR1 and CDR2 from the germline V gene are MNHEY and SVGEGT. CDR3 in DNA: TGTGCCAGCAGTGTAACAGGGAGAGGGTTATACAATGAGCAGTTCTTC. As protein: CASSVTGRGLYNEQFF.

The J gene is TRBJ2-1, the V gene TRBV5-1; TRBD1 might be the D (6 bases). The CDR3 sequence is 17 residues long. The V end lost 2 bases, the J end lost 0 bases, and 15 bases lay between the germline ends. Germline lookup yields CDR1 SGHRS and CDR2 YFSETQ. CDR3 coding DNA: TGCGCCAGCAGCTTTACCGCAGGGGCTAGCTCCTACAATGAGCAGTTCTTC. It specifies CASSFTAGASSYNEQFF.

This clonotype was seen just once. The chain has TRBV6-6 and TRBJ2-5; 7 nucleotides line up with TRBD2. With V trimmed by 0 bases and J by 7 bases, 2 bases remained unmatched. The CDR3 is 13 residues long. CDR1 and CDR2 (germline): MNHNY, SVGAGI (reference sequence). The CDR3 sequence is CASSYSGRGTQYF. For the CDR3, the DNA is TGTGCCAGCAGTTACTCTGGGAGGGGGACCCAGTACTTC.

The chain recombines TRBV20-1 with TRBJ2-1; 7 bases agree with TRBD1. Germline V gives CDR1 DFQATT, CDR2 SNEGSKA (reference sequence). V was pared by 3 bases and J by 8 bases, with 7 bases of the junction left unmatched. The CDR3 sequence is 13 residues long. CDR3 sequence: CSASPTGSDEQFF. CDR3 DNA: TGCAGTGCTAGCCCGACAGGGTCGGATGAGCAGTTCTTC.

The sample holds a few counts of this clonotype. The chain has TRBV18 and TRBJ1-5; a possible D gene is TRBD1 (6 bases). The V end was cut by 3 bases, the J end by 4 bases, with 10 bases between. Per the germline V gene, CDR1 is KGHSH and CDR2 is LQKENI. CDR3 length: 14 residues. Written as DNA, the CDR3 is TGTGCCAGCTCACCTCAACAGGGTAATCAGCCCCAGCATTTT. This gives the protein CASSPQQGNQPQHF.

The table lists this clonotype with a count of one. The V gene is TRBV12-3 or TRBV12-4, the J gene TRBJ2-5, with D uncertain. CDR3 length: 13 amino acids. V lost 6 bases and J 1 base, leaving 9 bases between the germline ends. For the CDR3, the DNA is TGTGCCAGCAGGGCCCGATCCCAAGAGACCCAGTACTTC. It encodes CASRARSQETQYF.

The chain is built from TRBV6-5 and TRBJ2-5, with a tentative D call TRBD2 (6 bases). V lost 7 bases, J lost 5 bases, and 20 bases lay in between. The CDR3 runs 15 residues. Germline CDR1 MNHEY, CDR2 SVGAGI. The CDR3 DNA is TGTGCCAGCACCAAGGAAACGGGAGTCCGGGAGACCCAGTACTTC. Its protein product is CASTKETGVRETQYF.

This clonotype showed up just a few times. The rearrangement uses TRBV20-1 and TRBJ2-7; 11 positions match TRBD1. This CDR3 spans 14 amino acids. Germline V gene sequence: CDR1 DFQATT, CDR2 SNEGSKA (reference sequence). V was pared by 1 base and J by 5 bases, with 4 bases of the junction left unmatched. CDR3 amino acids: CSARGGQGADEQYF. The CDR3 DNA follows: TGCAGTGCTAGAGGTGGACAGGGGGCCGACGAGCAGTACTTC.

The J gene is TRBJ2-7, the V gene TRBV12-3 or TRBV12-4; TRBD2 matches at 9 bases. The end of the DNA is better explained by TRBJ2-4, so the J call may be wrong. The CDR3 is made up of 14 amino acids. The CDR3 protein is CASSLSGRTDIQYF. The CDR3 DNA reads as TGTGCCAGCAGTTTAAGCGGGAGGACGGACATTCAGTACTTC.

The chain combines TRBV6-5 with TRBJ1-2; D unresolved. Between the trimmed V and J ends, which lost 6 bases and 8 bases, there was a span of 16 bases. This CDR3 comprises 13 residues. In germline, CDR1 is MNHEY, CDR2 SVGAGI. DNA for the CDR3: TGTGCCAGCAGCCGCAAGGAGGGCCGCGGCTACACCTTC. It encodes CASSRKEGRGYTF.

The chain joins TRBV29-1 to TRBJ2-3, with TRBD1 as a possible D gene (6 bases). Germline V CDR1 and CDR2: SQVTM, ANQGSEA. V lost 6 bases and J lost 14, with 27 bases in between. The CDR3 loop spans 14 amino acids. The DNA of the CDR3 is TGCAGCGTCGGACAGTCTATCTCGGACAGAGACGCGTATTTT. Encoded protein: CSVGQSISDRDAYF.